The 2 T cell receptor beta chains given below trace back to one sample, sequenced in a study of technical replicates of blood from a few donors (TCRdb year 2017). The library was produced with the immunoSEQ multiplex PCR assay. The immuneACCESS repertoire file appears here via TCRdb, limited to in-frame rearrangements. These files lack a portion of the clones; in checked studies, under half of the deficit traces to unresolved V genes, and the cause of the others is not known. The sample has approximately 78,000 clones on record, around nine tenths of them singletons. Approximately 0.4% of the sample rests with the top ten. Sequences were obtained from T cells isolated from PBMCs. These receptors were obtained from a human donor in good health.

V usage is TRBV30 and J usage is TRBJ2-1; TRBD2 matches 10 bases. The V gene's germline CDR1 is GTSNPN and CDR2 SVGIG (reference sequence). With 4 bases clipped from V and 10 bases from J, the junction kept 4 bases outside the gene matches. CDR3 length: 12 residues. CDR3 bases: TGTGCCTGGACTAGCGGGAGTAGGGAGCAGTTCTTC. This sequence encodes CAWTSGSREQFF.

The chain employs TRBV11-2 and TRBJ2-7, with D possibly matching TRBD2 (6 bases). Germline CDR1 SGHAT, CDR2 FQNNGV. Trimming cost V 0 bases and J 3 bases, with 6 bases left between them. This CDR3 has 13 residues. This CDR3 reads CASSLEGGYEQYF. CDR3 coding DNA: TGTGCCAGCAGCTTAGAGGGAGGCTACGAGCAGTACTTC.